The subject of this entry is one T cell receptor beta chain. This record comes from a study of identifying expanded T cells in peripheral blood. During the collection period, no donor immune events like infections were recorded. This table comes from immunoSEQ multiplex PCR, and its TCRdb copy is limited to in-frame clones, with some not included. The table lists 90,000 to 100,000 clones, about nine tenths of them singletons. This CDR3 contains 16 residues. V gave up 0 bases and J gave up 4 bases; unmatched junction bases: 8. Germline-derived CDR1 and CDR2 are LGHNA and YSLEER. This TCR was recovered from a person aged 18 to 70 in good health. Material for sequencing was blood. This chain links TRBV4-3 with TRBJ2-5, with TRBD1 matching over 7 bases. CDR3 coding DNA: TGCGCCAGCAGCCAAGAAAGACACAGGGGCTTAGAGACCCAGTACTTC. This gives the protein CASSQERHRGLETQYF.